Listed below are T cell receptor beta chains from one sample, sequenced in a study of human T cells and chemical hapten exposure. One entry per CDR3 protein results from TCRdb running MiXCR on the RACE reads. Here the sample spans about 140,000 distinct CDR3 sequences, 12% being singletons. The specimen comprised whole blood, sampled in connection with sensitization to the hapten diphenylcyclopropenone (DPC). The receptors shown here come from a woman between 45 and 60 years old with alopecia areata. Some clones in this sample may be carry-over from other donors' samples. The CDR3 runs from the conserved cysteine through the conserved F or W. A D gene is named only where the DNA matches it firmly. Clone size is stated in some rows and not others, as once, few, many or a class when expanded.

D gene	CDR3 length	clone size	V gene	J gene	CDR3 protein	CDR3 DNA
.	14	once	TRBV3-1	TRBJ1-6	CASSHSGSNSPLHF	TGTGCCAGCAGCCACTCAGGGTCTAATTCACCCCTCCACTTT
.	13	.	TRBV19	TRBJ2-7	CASSNPGPYEQYF	TGTGCCAGTAGTAACCCGGGGCCCTACGAGCAGTACTTC
.	13	.	TRBV7-3	TRBJ2-1	CASSRQGSDEQFF	TGTGCCAGCAGCCGCCAGGGTTCGGATGAGCAGTTCTTC
.	13	.	TRBV21-1	TRBJ1-4	CAQREATNEKLFF	TGTGCCCAGCGGGAGGCAACTAATGAAAAACTGTTTTTT
TRBD2	12	.	TRBV29-1	TRBJ2-7	CSVGEGLNEQYF	TGCAGCGTTGGGGAGGGACTAAACGAGCAGTACTTC
.	15	.	TRBV7-9	TRBJ2-1	CASNPPAYTYNEQFF	TGTGCCAGCAACCCTCCAGCGTATACCTACAATGAGCAGTTCTTC
.	15	many	TRBV27	TRBJ1-2	CASSLRPTPNYGYTF	TGTGCCAGCAGTTTGAGGCCCACACCTAACTATGGCTACACCTTC
TRBD2	16	few	TRBV2	TRBJ2-5	CASSDKWLAGQETQYF	TGTGCCAGCAGTGATAAATGGCTAGCGGGGCAAGAGACCCAGTACTTC
TRBD1	16	.	TRBV30	TRBJ2-1	CALHLRDRGGNNEQFF	TGTGCTTTACATCTCCGGGACAGGGGAGGGAACAATGAGCAGTTCTTC
.	14	many	TRBV10-3	TRBJ2-5	CAISGGGSAETQYF	TGTGCCATCAGTGGTGGGGGGTCGGCGGAGACCCAGTACTTC
.	16	.	TRBV30	TRBJ2-7	CAWSSFPGLASYEQYF	TGTGCCTGGTCAAGCTTTCCGGGACTGGCCTCCTACGAGCAGTACTTC
.	15	.	TRBV20-1	TRBJ2-7	CSARGEDPPSYEQYF	TGCAGTGCTAGAGGAGAAGATCCCCCCTCCTACGAGCAGTACTTC
.	12	few	TRBV6-2/TRBV6-3	TRBJ2-7	CASRKGGYEQYF	TGTGCCAGCAGAAAAGGGGGTTACGAGCAGTACTTC
.	16	many	TRBV11-2	TRBJ1-5	CASSFPGPRFLEPQHF	TGTGCCAGCAGCTTTCCGGGACCCCGGTTCCTGGAGCCCCAGCATTTT
TRBD2	14	.	TRBV7-9	TRBJ2-3	CASSSSGSLDTQYF	TGTGCCAGCAGCTCTAGCGGGAGTTTAGATACGCAGTATTTT
TRBD2	14	.	TRBV12-3/TRBV12-4	TRBJ2-1	CASITGRAAHEQFF	TGTGCCAGCATTACGGGGAGGGCCGCCCATGAGCAGTTCTTC
TRBD1	15	.	TRBV7-6	TRBJ2-3	CASSGRDRATDTQYF	TGTGCCAGCAGCGGACGGGACAGGGCCACAGATACGCAGTATTTT
.	13	.	TRBV27	TRBJ2-7	CASSLREGYEQYF	TGTGCCAGCAGTTTAAGAGAGGGCTACGAGCAGTACTTC
.	15	few	TRBV18	TRBJ2-1	CASSPRRQADNEQFF	TGTGCCAGCTCACCACGTCGACAGGCCGACAATGAGCAGTTCTTC
.	14	many	TRBV5-1	TRBJ2-3	CASSLRSGSDTQYF	TGCGCCAGCAGCTTGAGGTCCGGTTCAGATACGCAGTATTTT
.	13	few	TRBV6-1	TRBJ1-5	CASSDPSNQPQHF	TGTGCCAGCAGTGATCCCAGCAATCAGCCCCAGCATTTT
TRBD2	13	few	TRBV6-1	TRBJ2-1	CASRLAGVGEQFF	TGTGCCAGCAGACTAGCGGGGGTCGGTGAGCAGTTCTTC
.	15	many	TRBV7-2	TRBJ2-2	CASSLGGPNTGELFF	TGTGCCAGCAGCTTAGGGGGCCCGAACACCGGGGAGCTGTTTTTT
TRBD1	15	.	TRBV5-1	TRBJ2-1	CASSPTGDPRDEQFF	TGCGCCAGCAGCCCGACAGGGGACCCCAGGGATGAGCAGTTCTTC
.	15	many	TRBV9	TRBJ1-2	CASSGGVDGGYGYTF	TGTGCCAGCAGCGGTGGGGTGGATGGTGGCTATGGCTACACCTTC
TRBD1	14	few	TRBV9	TRBJ1-6	CASSVGQGLSPLHF	TGTGCCAGCAGCGTAGGACAGGGGTTGTCACCCCTCCACTTT
.	14	.	TRBV28	TRBJ2-7	CASTTTGTSYEQYF	TGTGCCAGCACCACCACAGGGACTTCCTACGAGCAGTACTTC
.	15	many	TRBV27	TRBJ2-6	CASRPTGSGANVLTF	TGTGCCAGCAGACCTACAGGGTCTGGGGCCAACGTCCTGACTTTC
.	12	.	TRBV29-1	TRBJ2-3	CSVEAGADTQYF	TGCAGCGTTGAAGCTGGGGCAGATACGCAGTATTTT
.	10	once	TRBV29-1	TRBJ2-3	CSVELSTQYF	TGCAGCGTTGAATTGAGTACGCAGTATTTT
.	15	few	TRBV11-2	TRBJ2-4	CASSQGRVPGNIQYF	TGTGCCAGCAGTCAAGGACGTGTACCAGGAAACATTCAGTACTTC
.	13	many	TRBV20-1	TRBJ1-5	CSASDSTDQPQHF	TGCAGTGCTTCCGACAGTACGGATCAGCCCCAGCATTTT
TRBD1	16	.	TRBV7-2	TRBJ2-2	CASSKLGQGRAGELFF	TGTGCCAGCAGCAAGTTGGGACAGGGAAGGGCCGGGGAGCTGTTTTTT
TRBD1	15	few	TRBV4-2	TRBJ1-2	CASSQEGDRVYGYTF	TGTGCCAGCAGCCAAGAGGGCGACAGGGTCTATGGCTACACCTTC
TRBD2	13	few	TRBV29-1	TRBJ2-1	CSAGTSGIVEQFF	TGCAGCGCTGGGACTAGCGGGATAGTTGAGCAGTTCTTC
.	17	many	TRBV24-1	TRBJ2-1	CATSDSRLPRTHNEQFF	TGTGCCACCAGTGATTCGCGGCTTCCCAGGACCCACAATGAGCAGTTCTTC
.	12	few	TRBV21-1	TRBJ2-7	CASSKEATEQYF	TGTGCCAGCAGCAAAGAGGCGACCGAGCAGTACTTC
.	16	many	TRBV30	TRBJ1-1	CAWSYLESRMGAEAFF	TGTGCCTGGAGCTACTTAGAGAGTCGCATGGGGGCTGAAGCTTTCTTT
.	14	few	TRBV5-1	TRBJ1-3	CASSLSGTGNTIYF	TGCGCCAGCAGCTTATCAGGGACCGGAAACACCATATATTTT
.	15	.	TRBV11-2	TRBJ1-5	CASSISTGFNQPQHF	TGTGCCAGCAGCATCTCTACAGGGTTCAATCAGCCCCAGCATTTT
.	14	.	TRBV7-2	TRBJ2-7	CASSSLGRGLEQYF	TGTGCCAGCAGCTCTCTAGGGAGGGGGCTAGAGCAGTACTTC